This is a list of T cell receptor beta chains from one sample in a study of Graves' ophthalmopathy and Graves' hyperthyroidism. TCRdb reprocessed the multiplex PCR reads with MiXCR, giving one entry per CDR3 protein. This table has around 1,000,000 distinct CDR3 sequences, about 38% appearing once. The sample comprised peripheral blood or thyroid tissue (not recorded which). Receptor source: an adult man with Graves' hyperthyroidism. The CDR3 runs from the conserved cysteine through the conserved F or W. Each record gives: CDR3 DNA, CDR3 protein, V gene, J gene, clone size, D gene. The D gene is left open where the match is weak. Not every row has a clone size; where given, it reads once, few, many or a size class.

cdr3_nt: TGTGCCTACGGACAGGTTCTTAGCAATCAGCCCCAGCATTTT
cdr3_aa: CAYGQVLSNQPQHF
v_call: TRBV30
j_call: TRBJ1-5
clone_size: few
d_call: TRBD1

cdr3_nt: TGTGCCACCAGCAGAGCCGGACAGGCGGCCGGGGAGCTGTTTTTT
cdr3_aa: CATSRAGQAAGELFF
v_call: TRBV15
j_call: TRBJ2-2
clone_size: -
d_call: TRBD1

cdr3_nt: TGTGCTAGTGGCCCCGAGGGGAACACTGAAGCTTTCTTT
cdr3_aa: CASGPEGNTEAFF
v_call: TRBV12-5
j_call: TRBJ1-1
clone_size: -
d_call: -

cdr3_nt: TGTGCCAGCAGTTTATCACAGGGATCCCGTACTGGCTACACCTTC
cdr3_aa: CASSLSQGSRTGYTF
v_call: TRBV12-3/TRBV12-4
j_call: TRBJ1-2
clone_size: many
d_call: -

cdr3_nt: TGTGCCACCAGCAGATCGACAGGTTGGGGCTACACCTTC
cdr3_aa: CATSRSTGWGYTF
v_call: TRBV15
j_call: TRBJ1-2
clone_size: many
d_call: -

cdr3_nt: TGTGCCAGCAGTCGTACAGGGGCCCTTGGGGAGCAGTACTTC
cdr3_aa: CASSRTGALGEQYF
v_call: TRBV10-3
j_call: TRBJ2-7
clone_size: -
d_call: TRBD1

cdr3_nt: TGTGCCGGCAGCGTAGGGGGGGCGCCTTCCTACGAGCAGTACTTC
cdr3_aa: CAGSVGGAPSYEQYF
v_call: TRBV9
j_call: TRBJ2-7
clone_size: -
d_call: -

cdr3_nt: TGTGCCAGTAGTATGCGCCGGGGGTCTGGGGCCAACGTCCTGACTTTC
cdr3_aa: CASSMRRGSGANVLTF
v_call: TRBV19
j_call: TRBJ2-6
clone_size: many
d_call: -

cdr3_nt: TGTGCCTGGAGGGAGGGCGGCTACACCTTC
cdr3_aa: CAWREGGYTF
v_call: TRBV30
j_call: TRBJ1-2
clone_size: few
d_call: -

cdr3_nt: TGTGCCAGCAGTAAAGGAGACATCAATCAGCCCCAGCATTTT
cdr3_aa: CASSKGDINQPQHF
v_call: TRBV2
j_call: TRBJ1-5
clone_size: many
d_call: -

cdr3_nt: TGTGCCAGCAGCTTACAGGAAACCCTTTATGGCTACACCTTC
cdr3_aa: CASSLQETLYGYTF
v_call: TRBV7-9
j_call: TRBJ1-2
clone_size: many
d_call: -

cdr3_nt: TGTGCCAGCAGTCTCCCCCCAGGGCCTGGAAACACCATATATTTT
cdr3_aa: CASSLPPGPGNTIYF
v_call: TRBV12-3/TRBV12-4
j_call: TRBJ1-3
clone_size: few
d_call: -

cdr3_nt: TGTGCCAGTAGTTACTCGGTCGGAGCAGTCAGCAATCAGCCCCAGCATTTT
cdr3_aa: CASSYSVGAVSNQPQHF
v_call: TRBV6-5
j_call: TRBJ1-5
clone_size: -
d_call: -

cdr3_nt: TGTGCCAGCAGTTTTGTGGACAAGAATCAGCCCCAGCATTTT
cdr3_aa: CASSFVDKNQPQHF
v_call: TRBV12-3/TRBV12-4
j_call: TRBJ1-5
clone_size: -
d_call: -

cdr3_nt: TGCAGTGCTCCCCCCGTGCGGCCTTCCCCGGTGGCTTTCTTT
cdr3_aa: CSAPPVRPSPVAFF
v_call: TRBV20-1
j_call: TRBJ1-1
clone_size: -
d_call: -

cdr3_nt: TGTGCCATCAGTGAGGGTCTCAAAGGGCGAGACGAGCAGTACTTC
cdr3_aa: CAISEGLKGRDEQYF
v_call: TRBV10-3
j_call: TRBJ2-7
clone_size: -
d_call: -

cdr3_nt: TGTGCCAGCAGTTCGGACTTTGTCGGCTACACCTTC
cdr3_aa: CASSSDFVGYTF
v_call: TRBV7-9
j_call: TRBJ1-2
clone_size: many
d_call: -

cdr3_nt: TGTGCCAGTAGTATAGACACCCCAGAGCCCCAGTACTTC
cdr3_aa: CASSIDTPEPQYF
v_call: TRBV19
j_call: TRBJ2-5
clone_size: -
d_call: -

cdr3_nt: TGTGCCAGCAGTGAGAGCAATCAGCCCCAGCATTTT
cdr3_aa: CASSESNQPQHF
v_call: TRBV2
j_call: TRBJ1-5
clone_size: medium-sized
d_call: -

cdr3_nt: TGTGCCAGCAGCTTAGTTGCAGGGGTAGTCACTGAAGCTTTCTTT
cdr3_aa: CASSLVAGVVTEAFF
v_call: TRBV7-2
j_call: TRBJ1-1
clone_size: many
d_call: -

cdr3_nt: TGTGCCAGCAGCTTAGTGGCCCCAGGGTTGTACTTC
cdr3_aa: CASSLVAPGLYF
v_call: TRBV7-2
j_call: TRBJ2-7
clone_size: few
d_call: -

cdr3_nt: TGCAGCGTCAGTGGAAAGGCCCGAAATCAGCCCCAGCATTTT
cdr3_aa: CSVSGKARNQPQHF
v_call: TRBV29-1
j_call: TRBJ1-5
clone_size: many
d_call: -

cdr3_nt: TGCAGCGTGGAAGTGGGGGGTGTCGAGACCCAGTACTTC
cdr3_aa: CSVEVGGVETQYF
v_call: TRBV29-1
j_call: TRBJ2-5
clone_size: -
d_call: -

cdr3_nt: TGTGCCAGCAGCTCCCTTGACAGGACTTCTGGGGCCAACGTCCTGACTTTC
cdr3_aa: CASSSLDRTSGANVLTF
v_call: TRBV11-2
j_call: TRBJ2-6
clone_size: few
d_call: -

cdr3_nt: TGCGCCAGCAGCTTGGCCTCCAGACTAGCGGCCCCCGTGGAGACCCAGTACTTC
cdr3_aa: CASSLASRLAAPVETQYF
v_call: TRBV5-1
j_call: TRBJ2-5
clone_size: -
d_call: TRBD2

cdr3_nt: TGTGCCATCAGCACTAGCGGGAGTAGGGAGCAGTACTTC
cdr3_aa: CAISTSGSREQYF
v_call: TRBV10-3
j_call: TRBJ2-7
clone_size: many
d_call: TRBD2

cdr3_nt: TGTGCCAGCAGACCCGAGGGGGAAAGAATCTACGAGCAGTACTTC
cdr3_aa: CASRPEGERIYEQYF
v_call: TRBV7-6
j_call: TRBJ2-7
clone_size: few
d_call: -

cdr3_nt: TGCAGTGCTAGAGATGTTCGAGGTATTGGTGAAAAACTGTTTTTT
cdr3_aa: CSARDVRGIGEKLFF
v_call: TRBV20-1
j_call: TRBJ1-4
clone_size: -
d_call: -

cdr3_nt: TGTGCCAGCAGCTTCCGACCGAACACCGGGGAGCTGTTTTTT
cdr3_aa: CASSFRPNTGELFF
v_call: TRBV7-9
j_call: TRBJ2-2
clone_size: many
d_call: -

cdr3_nt: TGCAGTGCTAGAGATTTGTCGAGCGGGAGTGGTACCGGGGAGCTGTTTTTT
cdr3_aa: CSARDLSSGSGTGELFF
v_call: TRBV20-1
j_call: TRBJ2-2
clone_size: few
d_call: TRBD2

cdr3_nt: TGTGCCACTACAAGACGCGCTTCGAACTATGGCTACACCTTC
cdr3_aa: CATTRRASNYGYTF
v_call: TRBV13
j_call: TRBJ1-2
clone_size: many
d_call: -

cdr3_nt: TGTGCCAGCAGTCGACAGGGGGCTGGAGCAGAGACCCAGTACTTC
cdr3_aa: CASSRQGAGAETQYF
v_call: TRBV27
j_call: TRBJ2-5
clone_size: -
d_call: TRBD1

cdr3_nt: TGTGCCATCAGTGGTTCGGGGGGAGCGAGCGGGCCCTATTTCGGGCAGTACTTC
cdr3_aa: CAISGSGGASGPYFGQYF
v_call: TRBV10-3
j_call: TRBJ2-7
clone_size: -
d_call: TRBD2

cdr3_nt: TGTGCCAGCAGCGCGCCGGGACACATGGCTACTGAAGCTTTCTTT
cdr3_aa: CASSAPGHMATEAFF
v_call: TRBV9
j_call: TRBJ1-1
clone_size: -
d_call: -

cdr3_nt: TGTGCCAGCAGCCCGACGTCTCTGAACACTGAAGCTTTCTTT
cdr3_aa: CASSPTSLNTEAFF
v_call: TRBV9
j_call: TRBJ1-1
clone_size: many
d_call: -

cdr3_nt: TGTGCCAGCAGTACGACGGACAGGGGTGTTGGCGGGGACTCCTACGAGCAGTACTTC
cdr3_aa: CASSTTDRGVGGDSYEQYF
v_call: TRBV12-3/TRBV12-4
j_call: TRBJ2-7
clone_size: -
d_call: TRBD1